This T cell receptor (beta chain) was captured in a study of T cell changes during pregnancy in multiple sclerosis. The ends were cut back, 5 bases at V and 2 bases at J, with 19 bases in the middle. The CDR3 contains 16 residues. CDR1 SEHNR and CDR2 FQNEAQ come from the germline V gene (reference sequence). Profiled with immunoSEQ multiplex PCR; TCRdb holds only in-frame clones, not every one. The sample has some 64,000 clones, around 90% seen once. Sequenced here: peripheral blood, sampled in the first trimester of pregnancy. The source of this sequence is a female donor with multiple sclerosis, enrolled in a pregnancy study. This rearrangement joins TRBV7-9 to TRBJ2-7; tentative D call: TRBD1 (6 bases). The CDR3, as DNA: TGTGCCAGCAGCACCCGCAGGGGAAAGGGGACCTACGAGCAGTACTTC. This translates into CASSTRRGKGTYEQYF. Looking up the rest from reference TRBV7-9 and TRBJ2-7 gives the full variable domain: DTGVSQNPRHKITKRGQNVTFRCDPISEHNRLYWYRQTLGQGPEFLTYFQNEAQLEKSRLLSDRFSAERPKGSFSTLEIQRTEQGDSAMYLCASSTRRGKGTYEQYFGPGTRLTVT.